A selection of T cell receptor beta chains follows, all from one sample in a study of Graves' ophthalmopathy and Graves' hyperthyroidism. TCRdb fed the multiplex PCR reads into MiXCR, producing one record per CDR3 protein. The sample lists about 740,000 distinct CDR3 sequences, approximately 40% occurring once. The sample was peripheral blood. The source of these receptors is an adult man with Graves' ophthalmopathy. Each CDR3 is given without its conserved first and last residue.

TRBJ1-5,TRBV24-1,ATSGISSSGIETQH
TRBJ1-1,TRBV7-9,ASSPRVGTSGTEAF
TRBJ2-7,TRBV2,ASSETAAHEQY
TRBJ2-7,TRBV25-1,ASSSPGGRSTYEQY
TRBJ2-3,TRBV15,ASGLATDTQY
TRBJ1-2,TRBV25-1,ASSAGDSDYGYT
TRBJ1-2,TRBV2,ASSQTGTGYGYT
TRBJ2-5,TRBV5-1,ASSLDPTGRKTQY
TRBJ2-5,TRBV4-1,ASSQEGLRQETQY
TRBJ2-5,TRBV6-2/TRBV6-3,ASSYSGRETQY
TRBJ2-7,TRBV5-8,ASSQEGRESPLYEQY
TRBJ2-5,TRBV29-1,SVEFGTGVETQY
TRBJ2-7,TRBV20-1,SARGGPEQY
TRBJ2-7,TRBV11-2,ASSLNDGQY
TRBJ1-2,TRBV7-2,ASSYLGGTNYGYT
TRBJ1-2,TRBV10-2,ASKGVQGADRGYT
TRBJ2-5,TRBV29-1,SLGRLSREETQY
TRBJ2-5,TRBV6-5,ASSYSHVETQY
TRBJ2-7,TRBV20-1,SASGRGIYEQY
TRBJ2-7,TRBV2,ASSGYRGSYEQY
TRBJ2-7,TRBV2,ASSARYEQY
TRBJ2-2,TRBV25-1,ASNLGGMNTGELF
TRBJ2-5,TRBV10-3,ASRPRFWGVQETQY
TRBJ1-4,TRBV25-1,ASSVRTGGNEKLF
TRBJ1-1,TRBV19,ASSLNRVTEAF
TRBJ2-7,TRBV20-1,SAREGGLEYEQY
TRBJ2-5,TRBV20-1,SADPSGGAWETQY
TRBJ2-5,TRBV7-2,ASSLGSGRQTQY
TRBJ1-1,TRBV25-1,ASSLVGGRTEAF
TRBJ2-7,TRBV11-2,ASSLGGSTGFYEQY
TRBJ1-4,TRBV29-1,SAAGTRDEKLF
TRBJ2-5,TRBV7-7,ASSLFGGETQY
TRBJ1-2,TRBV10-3,ASRHTGADYGYT
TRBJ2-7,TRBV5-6,ASTRSLTTLSLYEQY
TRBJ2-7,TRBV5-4,ASSILAGDYEQY
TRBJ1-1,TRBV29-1,SVSRSGYSMNTEAF
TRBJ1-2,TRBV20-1,SASSTANYGYT
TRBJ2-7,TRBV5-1,ASSLLGLDSYEQY
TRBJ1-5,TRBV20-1,SAPEGGNQPQH
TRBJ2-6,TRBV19,ASSGQDKSYSGANVLT
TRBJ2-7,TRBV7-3,ASSPNPGAGEQY
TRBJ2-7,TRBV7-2,ASRVSGTSLYEQY
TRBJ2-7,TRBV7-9,ASSLRPSGDYEQY
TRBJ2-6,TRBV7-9,ASSSRGNVKANVLT
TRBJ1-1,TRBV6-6,ASSRHTNTEAF
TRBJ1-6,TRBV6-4,ASSDSSRGFSPLH
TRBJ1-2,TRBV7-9,ASSLRPDFYERPYGYT
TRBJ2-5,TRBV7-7,ASSLGPRQGQETQY
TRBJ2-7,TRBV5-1,ASSLGTNYEQY
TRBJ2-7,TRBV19,ASSMIGWVASRESPYEQY
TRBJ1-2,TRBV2,ASRDRPGNYGYT
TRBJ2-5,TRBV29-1,SVTPGQETQY
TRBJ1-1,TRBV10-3,AISALGQGADTEAF
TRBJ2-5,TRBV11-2,ASSLVAGARETQY
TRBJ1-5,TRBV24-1,ASSPGAEIDQPQH